These T cell receptor beta chains were read from a single sample in a study of cytomegalovirus exposure and HLA in healthy donors. Generated by immunoSEQ multiplex PCR, the TCRdb table keeps only in-frame clones and is missing some. The profile shows about 190,000 clones, 77% of them singletons. The sequencing sample was made of PBMCs. The receptors here all came from a young woman in good health and CMV-seropositive. The CDR3 runs from the conserved cysteine through the conserved F or W. D genes are given only for firm matches. Some rows mark clone size as missing; the rest say once, few, many or name a class of expanded clone.

clone size,V gene,D gene,J gene,CDR3 protein,CDR3 DNA
NA,TRBV6-5,NA,TRBJ1-1,CASSYSGAAFF,TGTGCCAGCAGTTACTCGGGGGCGGCTTTCTTT
NA,TRBV4-1,NA,TRBJ2-7,CASSQEPGTGYEQYF,TGCGCCAGCAGCCAAGAACCGGGTACGGGGTACGAGCAGTACTTC
few,TRBV30,TRBD2,TRBJ2-2,CACRLAGSTGELFF,TGTGCCTGCCGACTAGCGGGAAGCACCGGGGAGCTGTTTTTT
NA,TRBV23-1,NA,TRBJ1-1,CASSQEGAVTEAFF,TGCGCCAGCAGTCAAGAAGGGGCTGTCACTGAAGCTTTCTTT
once,TRBV4-3,NA,TRBJ2-1,CASSQDSPSSYNEQFF,TGCGCCAGCAGCCAAGATAGCCCGAGCTCCTACAATGAGCAGTTCTTC
NA,TRBV11-1,TRBD2,TRBJ2-5,CASSAAGAETQYF,TGTGCCAGCTCAGCGGCGGGAGCGGAGACCCAGTACTTC
NA,TRBV28,NA,TRBJ1-2,CASSFSRASYGYTF,TGTGCCAGCAGTTTCAGCAGGGCTAGCTATGGCTACACCTTC
NA,TRBV6-5,NA,TRBJ1-4,CASSYSTGYNEKLFF,TGTGCCAGCAGTTATTCGACCGGGTATAATGAAAAACTGTTTTTT
NA,TRBV7-6,NA,TRBJ1-2,CASSLAHGGGYGYTF,TGTGCCAGCAGCTTAGCGCATGGGGGCGGCTATGGCTACACCTTC
NA,TRBV28,NA,TRBJ2-7,CASRRTTGEQYF,TGTGCCAGCAGGCGGACAACCGGCGAGCAGTACTTC
NA,TRBV7-6,NA,TRBJ1-2,CASSLVERANYGYTF,TGTGCCAGCAGCTTAGTGGAGAGAGCTAACTATGGCTACACCTTC
NA,TRBV5-6,TRBD2,TRBJ2-7,CASSLAGTNINHEQYF,TGTGCCAGCAGCTTGGCCGGGACTAACATAAACCACGAGCAGTACTTC
few,TRBV4-1,TRBD2,TRBJ2-2,CASSARSGLAGATGELFF,TGCGCCAGCAGCGCAAGATCGGGACTAGCGGGAGCGACCGGGGAGCTGTTTTTT
NA,TRBV30,TRBD1,TRBJ1-1,CAGDREGTEAFF,TGTGCCGGGGACAGGGAGGGGACTGAAGCTTTCTTT
NA,TRBV7-2,TRBD1,TRBJ1-2,CASSYPPGQGGSYTF,TGTGCCAGCAGCTACCCTCCGGGACAGGGTGGAAGCTACACCTTC
NA,TRBV5-1,TRBD1,TRBJ1-2,CASSWGDRPNYGYTF,TGCGCCAGCAGCTGGGGGGACAGACCTAACTATGGCTACACCTTC
NA,TRBV28,NA,TRBJ2-1,CASSGLQGRSYNEQFF,TGTGCCAGCAGTGGCTTACAGGGTCGCTCCTACAATGAGCAGTTCTTC
NA,TRBV28,TRBD1,TRBJ2-5,CASRPRDRGQETQYF,TGTGCCAGCAGACCCCGCGACAGGGGGCAAGAGACCCAGTACTTC
NA,TRBV4-3,NA,TRBJ2-5,CASSRDFQETQYF,TGCGCCAGCAGCCGGGACTTTCAAGAGACCCAGTACTTC
NA,TRBV27,TRBD2,TRBJ2-3,CASSRTSGRWGIADTQYF,TGTGCCAGCAGCCGGACTAGCGGGAGATGGGGGATTGCAGATACGCAGTATTTT
NA,TRBV25-1,TRBD1,TRBJ2-7,CASSESRTGDYEQYF,TGTGCCAGCAGTGAATCCCGGACAGGGGACTACGAGCAGTACTTC
few,TRBV5-4,TRBD1,TRBJ1-4,CASSPDRGRAEKLFF,TGTGCCAGCAGCCCGGACAGGGGGCGGGCTGAAAAACTGTTTTTT
NA,TRBV19,NA,TRBJ2-2,CASSIQGKGNPGELFF,TGTGCCAGTAGTATCCAGGGGAAGGGTAATCCCGGGGAGCTGTTTTTT
NA,TRBV9,NA,TRBJ1-4,CASSATRATGGSDEKLFF,TGTGCCAGCAGCGCTACCCGGGCCACAGGAGGGTCTGATGAAAAACTGTTTTTT
NA,TRBV30,TRBD2,TRBJ2-1,CARTSGTTYNEQFF,TGTGCCAGGACTAGCGGGACCACCTACAATGAGCAGTTCTTC
once,TRBV7-2,TRBD2,TRBJ2-3,CASSQVAGVYGTQYF,TGTGCCAGCAGCCAGGTAGCGGGAGTGTATGGTACGCAGTATTTT
NA,TRBV30,TRBD1,TRBJ1-5,CAWSNTGTASGEPQHF,TGTGCCTGGAGTAATACCGGGACAGCCTCGGGAGAGCCCCAGCATTTT
once,TRBV27,NA,TRBJ1-5,CASSLGGRTNQPQHF,TGTGCCAGCAGTTTAGGAGGGAGGACTAATCAGCCCCAGCATTTT
NA,TRBV15,NA,TRBJ1-1,CATSRDSGFMNTEAFF,TGTGCCACCAGCAGGGACTCCGGGTTTATGAACACTGAAGCTTTCTTT
NA,TRBV4-3,NA,TRBJ2-5,CASSQDRGETQYF,TGCGCCAGCAGCCAAGACAGGGGAGAGACCCAGTACTTC
NA,TRBV20-1,NA,TRBJ1-1,CRTKRGTEAFF,TGCAGGACTAAGCGGGGAACTGAAGCTTTCTTT
few,TRBV18,NA,TRBJ1-1,CASSPMANTEAFF,TGTGCCAGCTCACCAATGGCCAACACTGAAGCTTTCTTT
NA,TRBV28,NA,TRBJ2-1,CASSLYGGMAGHNEQFF,TGTGCCAGCAGTTTATATGGCGGGATGGCGGGGCACAATGAGCAGTTCTTC
NA,TRBV11-2,TRBD2,TRBJ2-5,CASSLPRRRGGKETQYF,TGTGCCAGCAGCTTACCTCGACGCCGGGGAGGGAAGGAGACCCAGTACTTC
NA,TRBV7-3,TRBD2,TRBJ2-1,CASSPGGNEQFF,TGTGCCAGCAGCCCCGGGGGGAATGAGCAGTTCTTC
NA,TRBV11-2,TRBD1,TRBJ1-4,CASSAQGGGEKLFF,TGTGCCAGCAGCGCCCAGGGGGGCGGTGAAAAACTGTTTTTT
NA,TRBV7-9,TRBD1,TRBJ2-1,CASSARDRAFSEQFF,TGTGCCAGCAGCGCCCGGGACAGAGCTTTTTCTGAGCAGTTCTTC
NA,TRBV19,TRBD1,TRBJ1-1,CASSIQGARAFF,TGTGCCAGTAGTATTCAGGGGGCGAGAGCTTTCTTT
NA,TRBV10-3,TRBD2,TRBJ2-7,CAISENLAGGQKEQYF,TGTGCCATCAGTGAGAATTTAGCGGGGGGGCAAAAGGAGCAGTACTTC
NA,TRBV5-1,NA,TRBJ1-6,CASSYEGTIARSPLHF,TGCGCCAGCAGCTACGAGGGGACAATTGCTCGTTCACCCCTCCACTTT
NA,TRBV6-1,TRBD1,TRBJ1-4,CASSLRGINEKLFF,TGTGCCAGCAGTCTCAGGGGGATTAATGAAAAACTGTTTTTT
once,TRBV25-1,NA,TRBJ1-2,CASSETWGQGYTF,TGTGCCAGCAGTGAAACCTGGGGGCAAGGCTACACCTTC
once,TRBV10-3,TRBD1,TRBJ2-6,CAISESQGVANVLTF,TGTGCCATCAGTGAGTCACAGGGGGTGGCCAACGTCCTGACTTTC
NA,TRBV9,TRBD1,TRBJ2-3,CASSVIDRVSTDTQYF,TGTGCCAGCAGCGTAATCGACAGGGTGAGCACAGATACGCAGTATTTT
NA,TRBV19,TRBD2,TRBJ2-7,CASKTSGVSYEQYF,TGTGCCAGCAAGACTAGCGGCGTCTCCTACGAGCAGTACTTC
NA,TRBV7-3,TRBD1,TRBJ2-2,CASSPQGADTGELFF,TGTGCCAGCAGCCCCCAGGGGGCGGACACCGGGGAGCTGTTTTTT
NA,TRBV7-9,TRBD2,TRBJ2-7,CASSLTPGLAGYEQYF,TGTGCCAGCAGCTTAACCCCGGGACTAGCGGGTTACGAGCAGTACTTC
few,TRBV18,NA,TRBJ2-2,CASSPGRGTGELFF,TGTGCCAGCTCACCTGGACGGGGCACCGGGGAGCTGTTTTTT
NA,TRBV7-9,NA,TRBJ1-1,CASSSQGGKTEAFF,TGTGCCAGCAGCTCCCAGGGAGGCAAGACTGAAGCTTTCTTT
NA,TRBV4-2,TRBD2,TRBJ2-1,CASSQVQRDDYEQFF,TGTGCCAGCAGCCAAGTACAGCGGGATGACTATGAGCAGTTCTTC
few,TRBV4-1,TRBD2,TRBJ2-5,CASSPGGTQETQYF,TGCGCCAGCAGCCCGGGGGGAACACAAGAGACCCAGTACTTC
few,TRBV5-4,NA,TRBJ1-2,CASNLGGARYGYTF,TGTGCCAGCAACCTGGGGGGGGCCCGCTATGGCTACACCTTC